Listed below are T cell receptor beta chains from one sample, sequenced in a study of blood T cell repertoires in COVID-19. Profiled with immunoSEQ multiplex PCR; TCRdb holds only in-frame clones, not every one. This repertoire shows 240,000 or so clones, around 90% found once; its top ten account for around 7.8%. The sequencing input was peripheral blood. These receptors were obtained from a man aged 55 to 70 who had recovered from COVID-19. Both conserved end residues are part of each CDR3. The order of the fields is D gene, J gene, clone size, V gene, CDR3 DNA, CDR3 protein. A D gene is named only where the DNA matches it firmly. Part of the rows lack a size; the others show once, few, many or a class for expanded clones.

NA TRBJ1-2 NA TRBV6-5 TGTGCCAGCAGTTTAGGACTGCTGAATGGCTACACCTTC CASSLGLLNGYTF
TRBD2 TRBJ2-5 NA TRBV5-4 TGTGCCAGCAGCACCACGACTAGCGGGGGAGAGACCCAGTACTTC CASSTTTSGGETQYF
NA TRBJ1-2 NA TRBV5-1 TGCGCCAGCAGCTTGGATGGGGCATCCTATGGCTACACCTTC CASSLDGASYGYTF
NA TRBJ2-3 NA TRBV6-4 TGTGCCAGCAGTGCCCGCACCGGGAGACAGTATTTT CASSARTGRQYF
NA TRBJ2-3 NA TRBV5-1 TGCGCCAGCAGCTTGTCCTACAGGGCAGATACGCAGTATTTT CASSLSYRADTQYF
NA TRBJ2-1 NA TRBV9 TGTGCCAGCAGCGTAGGTCAGGGGTCCTACAATGAGCAGTTCTTC CASSVGQGSYNEQFF
NA TRBJ1-6 NA TRBV9 TGTGCCAGCAGCGCCCTCTCCGGGGTGAATTCACCCCTCCACTTT CASSALSGVNSPLHF
NA TRBJ2-7 NA TRBV6-5 TGTGCCAGCAGTAGGCGCGGACAGATATCCTACGAGCAGTACTTC CASSRRGQISYEQYF
NA TRBJ1-1 NA TRBV6-1 TGTGCCAGCAGTGAACCGAACTTGAACACTGAAGCTTTCTTT CASSEPNLNTEAFF
NA TRBJ2-2 NA TRBV6-4 TGTGCCAGCAGTGATCGCGGGATGGGCACCGGGGAGCTGTTTTTT CASSDRGMGTGELFF
TRBD1 TRBJ1-1 NA TRBV19 TGTGCCAGTAGTGACCGACAGGGGGGGAACACTGAAGCTTTCTTT CASSDRQGGNTEAFF
TRBD1 TRBJ2-5 once TRBV18 TGTGCCAGCTCATCGGACAGGGAAGAGACCCAGTACTTC CASSSDREETQYF
TRBD2 TRBJ2-1 NA TRBV11-3 TGTGCCAGCAGCACTCGACTAGCGGGGGGGATCAATGAGCAGTTCTTC CASSTRLAGGINEQFF
TRBD1 TRBJ2-2 NA TRBV7-2 TGTGCCAGCAGCTTCTCCCGCGACAGGGGGAACACCGGGGAGCTGTTTTTT CASSFSRDRGNTGELFF
NA TRBJ2-2 few TRBV29-1 TGCAGCGTTGAAGATCCCCAGACTTCATTAAACACCGGGGAGCTGTTTTTT CSVEDPQTSLNTGELFF
NA TRBJ1-5 NA TRBV27 TGTGCCAGCAGCCGGTGGGCAGGGCGCGATGAGGAACCCCAGCATTTT CASSRWAGRDEEPQHF